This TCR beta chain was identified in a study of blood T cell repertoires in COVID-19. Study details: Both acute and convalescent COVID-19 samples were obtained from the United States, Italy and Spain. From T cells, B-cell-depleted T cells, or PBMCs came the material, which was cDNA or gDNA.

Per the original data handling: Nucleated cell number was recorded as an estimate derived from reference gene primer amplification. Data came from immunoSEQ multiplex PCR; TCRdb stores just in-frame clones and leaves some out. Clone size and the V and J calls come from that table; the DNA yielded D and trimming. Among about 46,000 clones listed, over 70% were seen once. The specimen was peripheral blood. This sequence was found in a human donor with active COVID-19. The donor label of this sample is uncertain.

The CDR3 spells CASSLDRGDTGELFF. The CDR3 bases are TGTGCCAGCAGCTTAGACAGGGGAGACACCGGGGAGCTGTTTTTT. The chain links TRBV2 to TRBJ2-2; 8 nucleotides align to TRBD1. This CDR3 has 15 residues. With 6 bases clipped from V and 3 bases from J, the junction kept 6 bases outside the gene matches. CDR1 and CDR2 from the germline V gene are SNHLY and FYNNEI.